The clone carrying this T cell receptor beta chain has only a few counts. It was roughly 190 ng DNA, approximately 30,000 T cell genomes, that sorted-subset replicate PCRs used. Method: immunoSEQ multiplex PCR; TCRdb's copy keeps in-frame clones and lacks some. This sample has roughly 1 million clones, with 78% found just once. Germline CDR1 SGHDT, CDR2 YYEEEE. This CDR3 region has 13 residues. Trimming cost V 2 bases and J 8 bases; bases outside gene matches: 1. This sample is drawn from a study of shared clonotypes between healthy human individuals. The chain links TRBV5-6 to TRBJ2-1, with TRBD1 matching over 10 bases. The sequenced material came from memory CD4+ T cells from PBMCs. The subset is: CD45RA-negative fraction. This clonotype was sampled from a man aged 18 to 29 in good health. Some clones in this sample may be carry-over from other donors' samples. CDR3 in amino acids: CASSFGTGDEQFF. The CDR3, as DNA: TGTGCCAGCAGCTTCGGGACAGGGGATGAGCAGTTCTTC.